The text below deals with one T cell receptor (beta chain). This clone was seen repeatedly, ten times or more. Its antigen remains unidentified. One base away there is no much larger clone; base qualities are not given. This entry belongs to a study of shared clonotypes between healthy human individuals (dated by TCRdb to 2019 to 2021). At the level of the whole study: Three men and a couple of women, aged 18 to 49 years, made up the cohort. Blood TCR repertoires of five healthy adults were deeply sequenced to estimate repertoire size and the extent of clonotype sharing between individuals. To increase sequencing depth and limit assay-specific biases, TCR repertoire library preparation and sequencing were carried out by different laboratories using diverse techniques. For each donor, CD4 naive and CD4 memory were each run on three plates, CD8 naive on two plates, and CD8 memory on one plate. Each donor's leukapheresis produced roughly between roughly 0.9 and 8.9 billion PBMCs.

The paper as a whole reports these results and caveats: Approximately 4.8% of naive CD4, around 3.6% of naive CD8, around 2.3% of memory CD4, and approximately 0.39% of memory CD8 clonotypes were shared across four donors. Pairwise subsampling indicated that sequencing depth was expected to affect the degree of clonotype sharing among donors. Sampling was limited to blood, and TCR repertoires in tissue likely differ from TCR repertoires in blood. Incomplete sequencing was indicated by rarefaction of sorted-subset datasets, despite the large sequencing depth. Compared with non-shared clonotypes, the clonotypes found in all four sorted-subset donors had higher generation probabilities. Naive subsets generally had larger estimated clonotype richness than memory subsets did. Because the study included a small number of donors, the genetic and exposure-history diversity represented was limited.

Using the deep immunoSEQ assay, TCR CDR3 regions were amplified from genomic DNA by multiplex PCR. For each cell subset, the extracted genomic DNA was distributed evenly across all wells of several immunoSEQ 96-well plates, and each plate served as one replicate. For sorted subsets, 200 to 250 ng of genomic DNA, equivalent to 30,000 or so T cell genomes, went into each replicate PCR. Purified libraries were quantified with a Qubit 3.0 fluorometer, sized on a Bioanalyzer 2100, and re-quantified with the KAPA Library Quantification kit. A separate single-read 150-cycle Illumina NextSeq 550 flow cell was used to sequence each immunoSEQ 96-well plate. In the paper's pipeline: Because the immunoSEQ output included only junctional sequences and no quality scores, the filtering could not be the same as the filtering used for full-length reads. Sequences were annotated with PyIR, a Python wrapper for IgBLAST v1.9, using IMGT germline references to assign V/J genes and CDR3. Any read was removed if the V/J assignment was weak (E-value above 1e-6), the CDR3 was missing, or the read contained stop codons, out-of-frame junctions, or ambiguous translated residues. V3J clonotypes were defined by identical inferred V gene, J gene, and CDR3 amino acid sequence. To compute the percentage overlap between repertoires, the number of shared unique clonotypes was divided by the size of the smaller repertoire. Repertoire richness was assessed with RTK rarefaction, the Chao1 estimator, and Recon v2.1 estimates of unobserved clonotypes. Generation probabilities for all TCRbeta clonotypes obtained by the gDNA method from four donors were computed using OLGA. Held by TCRdb, this immuneACCESS table contains in-frame sequences only and omits some clones. Under half of the omission traces to an unresolved V gene where checked; the cause of the rest is unknown. D and trimming were read from the DNA, whereas the V and J calls and clone size are those reported in that table. The sample data list 550,000 to 800,000 clones, and about 74% of these were observed just once. The ten biggest clones cover over 1.5% of the sample.

Sequences MGHRA (CDR1) and YSYEKL (CDR2) are obtained from the germline V gene. Germline trimming: 3 bases from V, 0 bases from J; junction bases outside gene matches: 14. Counted from cysteine to phenylalanine, this CDR3 has 19 amino acids. Kept here is only the CDR3 DNA, which spans 57 bases and is read in frame from base 1. The donors were healthy, HIV-negative adults who had no recently reported acute infections or vaccinations. Every donor was a Caucasian adult residing in Nashville, Tennessee, USA. CD4+ T cells were enriched by magnetic negative selection; naive cells were then positively selected on CD45RA, and the negative fraction formed the memory subset. After blood collection by leukapheresis, PBMCs were isolated using Ficoll-Histopaque density gradient centrifugation and then cryopreserved in the vapor phase of liquid nitrogen. Purity and quantity of every magnetically sorted T cell population were checked by analytical flow cytometry. Each sorted fraction had its genomic DNA isolated and then quantified by UV absorbance on a Nanodrop 2000c.

This TCR was sampled from a woman in her twenties or thirties in good health. The material sequenced was memory CD4+ T cells sorted from blood. What this sample's cell subset or site label stands for: CD45RA-negative fraction. The sequence joins TRBV4-1 to TRBJ2-1, with 7 bases in between that match TRBD1. The DNA sequence follows: TGCGCCAGCAGCCACCGATTACGGGACAGACCGATCTCCTACAATGAGCAGTTCTTC. Translation gives CASSHRLRDRPISYNEQFF.